The clone carrying this T cell receptor (beta chain) was picked up a small number of times. The source of the sample is a study of cytomegalovirus exposure and HLA in healthy donors. The V and J ends lost 4 bases and 2 bases, in that order; junction bases with no gene match: 3. This CDR3 has 14 residues. Germline V gene data show CDR1 as SNHLY and CDR2 as FYNNEI. It was with 60 Vbeta and 13 Jbeta primers that the PCR ran. The table came from immunoSEQ multiplex PCR; TCRdb's copy has only in-frame clones and leaves some out. The sample holds approximately 150,000 clones, roughly 77% seen once. V and J are TRBV2 and TRBJ2-7; 9 nucleotides match TRBD2. Sequencing used PBMCs. The clonotype was recovered from a man aged 18 to 29 in good health and CMV-seropositive. The CDR3 nucleotides read TGTGCCAGCAGTGTGGGCGGGAGGGCCTACGAGCAGTACTTC. Its protein is CASSVGGRAYEQYF.